These T cell receptor beta chains were read from a single sample in a study of post-analysis software for immune sequencing data. Each CDR3 protein is one row after TCRdb ran MiXCR on the PCR reads. This table has roughly 730,000 distinct CDR3 sequences, just under 30% appearing once. The specimen sequenced was blood. The receptors shown here come from a girl aged 5-17 years with multiple sclerosis. The CDR3 runs from the conserved cysteine through the conserved F or W. D genes are given only for firm matches. Clone size is not always given. Where it is, it says once, few, many or a class for expanded clones.

>TRBV20-1|NA|NA|TRBJ1-2
CSAYTITGSYGYTF
TGCAGTGCTTACACGATCACAGGCTCCTATGGCTACACCTTC
>TRBV27|NA|TRBD1|TRBJ1-1
CASTAPGRQGAQTEAFF
TGTGCCAGTACCGCGCCGGGAAGACAGGGGGCGCAGACTGAAGCTTTCTTT
>TRBV20-1|NA|NA|TRBJ1-5
CSARLLRNQPQHF
TGCAGTGCCCGCCTTCTTCGCAATCAGCCCCAGCATTTT
>TRBV10-3|few|NA|TRBJ2-7
CATHHPLVYEQYF
TGTGCCACCCACCATCCCCTAGTCTACGAGCAGTACTTC
>TRBV7-2|NA|NA|TRBJ2-7
CASSLGSKYEQYF
TGTGCCAGCAGCTTGGGCAGTAAGTACGAGCAGTACTTC
>TRBV6-2/TRBV6-3|NA|TRBD1|TRBJ2-1
CASTRTGIYNEQFF
TGTGCCAGCACTCGGACAGGGATCTACAATGAGCAGTTCTTC
>TRBV6-6|NA|TRBD2|TRBJ2-7
CASNALAGVYEQYF
TGTGCCAGCAACGCACTAGCGGGGGTCTACGAGCAGTACTTC
>TRBV11-2|few|TRBD1|TRBJ1-1
CASSPGDRGRTEAFF
TGTGCCAGCAGTCCGGGGGACAGGGGGCGAACTGAAGCTTTCTTT
>TRBV5-1|NA|TRBD1|TRBJ1-2
CASSGQGYGHTF
TGCGCCAGCAGCGGACAGGGTTATGGCCACACCTTC
>TRBV6-6|few|NA|TRBJ1-5
CASSWGGNQPQHF
TGTGCCAGCAGTTGGGGCGGCAATCAGCCCCAGCATTTT
>TRBV7-2|few|TRBD2|TRBJ2-7
CASSATGLAGYEQYF
TGTGCCAGCAGCGCTACGGGACTAGCGGGCTACGAGCAGTACTTC
>TRBV5-5|NA|NA|TRBJ2-2
CASSSRQVGTGELFF
TGTGCCAGCAGCTCTCGTCAGGTCGGCACCGGGGAGCTGTTTTTT
>TRBV5-6|many|NA|TRBJ1-2
CASRYTRGGYTF
TGTGCCAGCAGATATACACGGGGTGGCTACACCTTC
>TRBV3-1|few|NA|TRBJ1-6
CASSQRARESPLHF
TGTGCCAGCAGCCAGAGGGCCAGGGAGTCACCCCTCCACTTT
>TRBV6-5|NA|NA|TRBJ1-1
CASSATAWVNTEAFF
TGTGCCAGCAGTGCCACAGCCTGGGTGAACACTGAAGCTTTCTTT
>TRBV12-3/TRBV12-4|few|NA|TRBJ1-2
CASSFLLGEANYGYTF
TGTGCCAGCAGTTTTCTTCTAGGGGAAGCTAACTATGGCTACACCTTC
>TRBV4-3|NA|NA|TRBJ1-2
CASSQDTGGLGYTF
TGCGCCAGCAGCCAAGATACGGGCGGGCTCGGCTACACCTTC
>TRBV12-3/TRBV12-4|NA|TRBD2|TRBJ2-3
CASRVRSGSTDTQYF
TGTGCCAGCAGGGTTCGTAGCGGGAGCACAGATACGCAGTATTTT
>TRBV10-3|many|NA|TRBJ2-3
CAISESAYTQYF
TGTGCCATCAGTGAGAGTGCTTATACGCAGTATTTT
>TRBV25-1|NA|NA|TRBJ2-7
CAGSTGDPHEQYF
TGTGCCGGATCTACGGGGGATCCCCACGAGCAGTACTTC
>TRBV7-2|few|NA|TRBJ1-2
CASSFDPRTATPNYGYTF
TGTGCCAGCAGCTTCGATCCCCGGACAGCTACTCCTAACTATGGCTACACCTTC
>TRBV7-2|few|NA|TRBJ1-6
CASSLGGRVFNSPLHF
TGTGCCAGCAGCTTAGGTGGCAGGGTTTTCAATTCACCCCTCCACTTT
>TRBV28|few|TRBD2|TRBJ2-7
CASSGRFHEQYF
TGTGCCAGCAGCGGGAGGTTTCACGAGCAGTACTTC
>TRBV20-1|NA|NA|TRBJ2-5
CSAGVTPGQETQYF
TGCAGTGCCGGGGTTACCCCGGGCCAAGAGACCCAGTACTTC
>TRBV5-1|NA|TRBD1|TRBJ1-1
CASSLGTQGALGTEAFF
TGCGCCAGCAGCTTGGGAACACAGGGGGCGCTGGGCACTGAAGCTTTCTTT
>TRBV28|few|NA|TRBJ2-1
CASSLGGELAPYNEQFF
TGTGCCAGCAGTTTAGGGGGCGAACTAGCTCCCTACAATGAGCAGTTCTTC
>TRBV3-1|NA|NA|TRBJ1-2
CASSQGYNYGYTF
TGTGCCAGCAGCCAGGGCTATAACTATGGCTACACCTTC
>TRBV7-2|NA|NA|TRBJ2-6
CASSFDKGPSGANVLTF
TGTGCCAGCAGCTTCGACAAGGGGCCTTCTGGGGCCAACGTCCTGACTTTC
>TRBV20-1|NA|NA|TRBJ1-1
CSAGDGENTEAFF
TGCAGTGCCGGGGACGGTGAGAACACTGAAGCTTTCTTT
>TRBV29-1|many|NA|TRBJ2-7
CSVGTGIEQYF
TGCAGCGTTGGGACCGGAATCGAGCAGTACTTC
>TRBV5-1|few|NA|TRBJ2-3
CASSWTRHDTQYF
TGCGCCAGCAGCTGGACGCGGCACGATACGCAGTATTTT
>TRBV11-2|few|NA|TRBJ2-7
CASTTGGSYEQYF
TGTGCCAGCACAACGGGCGGCTCCTACGAGCAGTACTTC
>TRBV20-1|NA|TRBD1|TRBJ2-5
CSARVQGLNQETQYF
TGCAGTGCTAGGGTACAGGGGCTAAACCAAGAGACCCAGTACTTC
>TRBV10-2|many|TRBD2|TRBJ2-7
CASSLFGAGDYEQYF
TGCGCCAGCAGTCTTTTCGGAGCGGGAGACTACGAGCAGTACTTC
>TRBV29-1|few|TRBD1|TRBJ2-1
CSVGQGGGEQFF
TGCAGTGTTGGACAGGGGGGGGGTGAGCAGTTCTTC
>TRBV29-1|NA|NA|TRBJ1-5
CSVLTPGSNQPQHF
TGCAGCGTCCTCACACCAGGGAGCAATCAGCCCCAGCATTTT
>TRBV29-1|once|TRBD1|TRBJ1-2
CSGGQGGGYTF
TGCAGCGGGGGACAGGGAGGTGGCTACACCTTC
>TRBV5-1|NA|TRBD1|TRBJ1-4
CASSGGQGGEKLFF
TGCGCCAGCAGCGGAGGACAGGGTGGCGAAAAACTGTTTTTT
>TRBV12-3/TRBV12-4|NA|TRBD2|TRBJ2-3
CASSFSGADGDTQYF
TGTGCCAGCAGTTTTAGCGGGGCCGACGGAGATACGCAGTATTTT
>TRBV20-1|NA|TRBD2|TRBJ2-7
CSARLAISPYEQYF
TGCAGTGCCCGACTAGCAATTTCCCCCTACGAGCAGTACTTC
>TRBV28|NA|TRBD1|TRBJ2-7
CASRSYRDRGRFGEQYF
TGTGCCAGCAGAAGTTATAGGGACAGGGGGCGGTTCGGCGAGCAGTACTTC
>TRBV12-3/TRBV12-4|NA|TRBD1|TRBJ1-5
CASSVKVGQGSIPQHF
TGTGCCAGCAGCGTTAAGGTGGGACAGGGGAGTATTCCCCAGCATTTT
>TRBV7-2|few|TRBD2|TRBJ2-3
CASSPASGRASGTDTQYF
TGTGCCAGCAGCCCGGCTAGCGGGAGGGCCTCGGGCACAGATACGCAGTATTTT
>TRBV19|NA|TRBD1|TRBJ1-5
CASSTRQGGQPQHF
TGTGCCAGTAGTACCCGACAGGGGGGCCAGCCCCAGCATTTT
>TRBV29-1|many|NA|TRBJ2-5
CSVGRGQETQYF
TGCAGCGTTGGGCGCGGACAAGAGACCCAGTACTTC
>TRBV6-2/TRBV6-3|NA|NA|TRBJ1-1
CASTPVGGEAFF
TGTGCCAGCACCCCCGTTGGGGGTGAAGCTTTCTTT
>TRBV5-1|once|NA|TRBJ1-1
CASSLVRVQTEAFF
TGCGCCAGCAGCTTGGTCAGGGTACAAACTGAAGCTTTCTTT
>TRBV29-1|NA|NA|TRBJ2-7
CSVAPGTPYEQYF
TGCAGCGTTGCTCCCGGGACGCCCTACGAGCAGTACTTC
>TRBV5-1|NA|NA|TRBJ1-2
CASSGAPYGYTF
TGCGCCAGCAGCGGGGCTCCCTATGGCTACACCTTC
>TRBV6-2/TRBV6-3|NA|TRBD1|TRBJ2-3
CASSYAGSGQGSTDTQYF
TGTGCCAGCAGTTACGCCGGGTCGGGACAGGGGAGCACAGATACGCAGTATTTT
>TRBV24-1|few|NA|TRBJ1-4
CATGERGSEKLFF
TGTGCCACCGGAGAGAGGGGGAGTGAAAAACTGTTTTTT
>TRBV9|NA|NA|TRBJ1-5
CASSVDGGNQPQHF
TGTGCCAGCAGCGTAGACGGGGGGAATCAGCCCCAGCATTTT
>TRBV10-3|few|NA|TRBJ2-2
CAILRSVDTGELFF
TGTGCCATCCTAAGGAGTGTGGACACCGGGGAGCTGTTTTTT